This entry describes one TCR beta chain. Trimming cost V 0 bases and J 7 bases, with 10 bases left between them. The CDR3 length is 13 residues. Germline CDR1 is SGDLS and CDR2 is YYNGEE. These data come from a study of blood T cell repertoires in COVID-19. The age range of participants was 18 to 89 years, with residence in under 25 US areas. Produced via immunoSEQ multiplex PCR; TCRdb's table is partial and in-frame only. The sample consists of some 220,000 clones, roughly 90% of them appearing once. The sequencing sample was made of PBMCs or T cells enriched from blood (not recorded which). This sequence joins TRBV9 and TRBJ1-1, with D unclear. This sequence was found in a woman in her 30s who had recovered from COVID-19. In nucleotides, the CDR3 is TGTGCCAGCAGCGTAGATAAGCGTGATGAAGCTTTCTTT. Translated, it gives CASSVDKRDEAFF.